The 3 T cell receptor beta chains presented below share a single source sample, sequenced in a study of blood T cell repertoires in COVID-19. Libraries were prepared by immunoSEQ multiplex PCR; TCRdb keeps only in-frame clonotypes and omits some of them. The repertoire holds 200,000 to 250,000 clones, with about 86% as singletons. The sample comprised peripheral blood. All receptors come from a man younger than 30 with active or convalescent COVID-19.

About this clone itself: Different DNA sequences within this sample yield the same CDR3. The rearrangement links TRBV12-3 or TRBV12-4 to TRBJ1-1; D not resolved. V was pared by 3 bases and J by 2 bases, with 7 bases between. The CDR3 consists of 13 residues. The CDR3 here is CASSFGGNTEAFF. In DNA form, the CDR3 reads TGTGCCAGCAGTTTCGGAGGAAACACTGAAGCTTTCTTT.

The chain combines TRBV18 with TRBJ2-3, with a weak D call TRBD1 (6 bases). Trimming left V 2 bases short and J 4 bases short, with 19 bases between. The germline gives CDR1 KGHSH, CDR2 LQKENI. The CDR3 length is 17 residues. The DNA for the CDR3 is TGTGCCAGCTCACCATCCGTTGGGGGCGTGGGGGCAGATACGCAGTATTTT. Residues: CASSPSVGGVGADTQYF.

CDR3 sequence (DNA): TGTGCCTGGAGTAGGACTAGCGGGTACCAAGAGACCCAGTACTTC. Translating gives CAWSRTSGYQETQYF. The chain joins TRBV30 to TRBJ2-5; 11 nucleotides line up with TRBD2. With V trimmed by 2 bases and J by 0 bases, 2 bases remained unmatched. The germline gives CDR1 GTSNPN, CDR2 SVGIG (reference sequence). The CDR3 is made up of 15 amino acids.